Below, 15 T cell receptor beta chains from the same sample are listed, as sequenced in a study of CD8+CD57+ T cells in acquired aplastic anemia. Both TCR beta VDJ combination and CDR3 sequence profiling were carried out. Genomic DNA was the template for this profiling. In TCRdb, the reads were re-called with MiXCR into one record per CDR3 protein. This sample carries more than 150,000 distinct CDR3 sequences, roughly 50% of them seen once, and the ten largest clones take approximately 12%. Only patients with CD8+CD57+ cell expansion on flow cytometry were chosen for sequencing. What was sequenced was sorted CD4+, CD8+, or CD8+CD57+ T cells (not recorded which) from PBMCs. Every receptor here comes from a human donor with aplastic anemia.

The sample holds many counts of this clonotype. The genes are TRBV4-1 and TRBJ1-1; TRBD1 matches at 8 bases. V was pared by 1 base and J by 3 bases, with 4 bases of the junction left unmatched. The length of the CDR3 is 15 residues. Germline CDR1 MGHRA, CDR2 YSYEKL. In DNA form, the CDR3 reads TGCGCCAGCAGCCAAGCTTACAGGGGGGACACTGAAGCTTTCTTT. Amino acid sequence: CASSQAYRGDTEAFF.

This chain connects TRBV6-2 or TRBV6-3 to TRBJ2-7, with TRBD2 matching 8 bases. The junction had 15 bases not matched to a gene; V was cut back by 0 bases and J by 5 bases. Germline assignment: CDR1 MNHEY and CDR2 SVGEGT. This CDR3 has 18 residues. The chain's CDR3 is CASSYSYSGRGGVHEQYF. The CDR3 coding sequence is TGTGCCAGCAGTTACTCGTACAGCGGGAGAGGTGGAGTCCACGAGCAGTACTTC.

V and J are TRBV6-1 and TRBJ1-2, with TRBD1 matching 8 bases. Germline CDR1 and CDR2: MNHNS and SASEGT. The ends lost 6 bases at V and 6 bases at J; junction bases unmatched: 6. The CDR3 extends over 13 amino acids. The CDR3 bases are TGTGCCAGCAGGTCTCAGGGGGCGCATGGCTACACCTTC. It is translated as CASRSQGAHGYTF.

This clonotype showed up just once. A much larger clone is a single base away; this may be a read error. This rearrangement joins TRBV6-1 to TRBJ1-4; D remains unclear. The CDR3 has 14 amino acids. Trimming took off 4 bases at V and 1 base at J, with 7 bases between the two ends. Germline lookup yields CDR1 MNHNS and CDR2 SASEGT. The CDR3 loop is CASSGAGTNEKLFF. In nucleotides, the CDR3 is TGTGCCAGCAGTGGAGCGGGAACTAATGAAAAACTGTTTTTT.

This clonotype has more than one count but fewer than ten. This sequence joins TRBV6-1 and TRBJ2-5; 7 bases map to TRBD1. The trim removed 6 bases at V and 2 bases at J, leaving 9 bases unmatched. The CDR3 is 15 amino acids. Germline V gene lookup returns CDR1 MNHNS and CDR2 SASEGT. The CDR3 protein is CASSRTGLTQETQYF. In nucleotides, the CDR3 is TGTGCCAGCAGCAGGACAGGCCTGACACAAGAGACCCAGTACTTC.

The J gene is TRBJ2-1, the V gene TRBV11-1; 8 bases match TRBD2. With 3 bases clipped from V and 0 bases from J, the junction kept 13 bases outside the gene matches. There are 19 residues in the CDR3. The germline CDR1 and CDR2 sequences are SGHAT and FQDESV (reference sequence). The CDR3: CASSFNAGGTYSSYNEQFF. CDR3 bases: TGTGCCAGCAGCTTCAACGCGGGAGGCACTTATAGCTCCTACAATGAGCAGTTCTTC.

This clonotype was counted a few times. The chain has TRBV12-5 and TRBJ1-5; D unresolved. This CDR3 spans 13 amino acids. Trimming removed 7 bases at V and 1 base at J, with 8 bases between. CDR1 is LGHNT, CDR2 FRNRAP, per germline. CDR3 in DNA: TGTGCTAGTGTCCCCCTGAGCAATCAGCCCCAGCATTTT. This translates into CASVPLSNQPQHF.

This clonotype was observed many times. V usage is TRBV20-1 and J usage is TRBJ1-1, with D perhaps matching TRBD1 (5 bases). V lost 0 bases and J 4 bases, leaving 18 bases between the germline ends. The CDR3 has 16 amino acids. In germline, CDR1 is DFQATT, CDR2 SNEGSKA (reference sequence). The CDR3 DNA sequence: TGCAGTGCTAGAGACAAAGGGACGGGACGGTCCACTGAAGCTTTCTTT. It encodes CSARDKGTGRSTEAFF.

The chain links TRBV7-2 to TRBJ1-6; D ambiguous. The CDR3 spans 12 residues. CDR1 SGHTA and CDR2 FQGNSA come from the germline V gene. V was clipped by 1 base and J by 13 bases, with 8 bases between them. CDR3 loop: CASSLGTVPLHF. The CDR3 DNA is TGTGCCAGCAGCTTAGGTACGGTCCCCCTCCACTTT.

To note about this clonotype: A much larger clonotype is one base distant, so this may be a read error. The chain has TRBV10-3 and TRBJ1-2; D ambiguous. CDR1 is ENHRY and CDR2 is SYGVKD in the germline V gene. The CDR3 is made up of 12 amino acids. Trimming removed 3 bases at V and 2 bases at J, with 4 bases between. CDR3 amino acids: CAISDRNYGYTF. DNA of the CDR3: TGTGCCATCAGTGATCGAAACTATGGCTACACCTTC.

This clonotype has ten or more counts. The chain is built from TRBV5-4 and TRBJ2-3, with 11 bases aligning to TRBD2. Trimming took 3 bases from V and 3 from J; bases not matched to a gene: 6. Germline V gives CDR1 SGHNT, CDR2 YYREEE (reference sequence). This CDR3 region has 16 residues. The CDR3, as DNA: TGTGCCAGCAGCTCCTTAGCGGGGGGGCGGACAGATACGCAGTATTTT. It specifies CASSSLAGGRTDTQYF.

The chain employs TRBV24-1 and TRBJ2-1; no clear D. The CDR3 loop spans 15 amino acids. V lost 9 bases and J lost 6, with 20 bases in between. Germline loops: CDR1 KGHDR, CDR2 SFDVKD. In DNA form, the CDR3 reads TGTGCCACCGCCAGCAGTGCCACTCACCCCAATGAGCAGTTCTTC. Translation gives CATASSATHPNEQFF.

The rearrangement uses TRBV20-1 and TRBJ2-3, with D tentatively TRBD2 (5 bases). Germline V gene lookup returns CDR1 DFQATT and CDR2 SNEGSKA (reference sequence). Trimming removed 4 bases at V and 3 bases at J, with 8 bases between. The CDR3 covers 12 residues. The CDR3 loop is CSAKRTTDTQYF. CDR3 DNA sequence: TGCAGTGCTAAGAGGACTACAGATACGCAGTATTTT.

The gene calls are TRBV5-1 and TRBJ2-5; TRBD2 matches at 11 bases. Per the germline V gene, CDR1 is SGHRS and CDR2 is YFSETQ. V shed 0 bases and J 5 bases; nucleotides not matched to a gene: 9. This CDR3 is 17 amino acids long. The CDR3 reads CASSLAVAGGTRETQYF. In nucleotides, the CDR3 is TGCGCCAGCAGCTTGGCCGTAGCGGGGGGGACGAGGGAGACCCAGTACTTC. The variable domain in full, with the rest retrieved from reference TRBV5-1 and TRBJ2-5, is KAGVTQTPRYLIKTRGQQVTLSCSPISGHRSVSWYQQTPGQGLQFLFEYFSETQRNKGNFPGRFSGRQFSNSRSEMNVSTLELGDSALYLCASSLAVAGGTRETQYFGPGTRLLVL.

This clonotype has only a few counts. The genes are TRBV5-1 and TRBJ2-7, with 12 bases that match TRBD1. CDR1 SGHRS and CDR2 YFSETQ come from the germline V gene. CDR3 size: 16 residues. Trimming took 0 bases from V and 5 from J; bases not matched to a gene: 6. DNA of the CDR3: TGCGCCAGCAGCTTGGCCGGGACAGGGGGCTTCGACGAGCAGTACTTC. This sequence encodes CASSLAGTGGFDEQYF.